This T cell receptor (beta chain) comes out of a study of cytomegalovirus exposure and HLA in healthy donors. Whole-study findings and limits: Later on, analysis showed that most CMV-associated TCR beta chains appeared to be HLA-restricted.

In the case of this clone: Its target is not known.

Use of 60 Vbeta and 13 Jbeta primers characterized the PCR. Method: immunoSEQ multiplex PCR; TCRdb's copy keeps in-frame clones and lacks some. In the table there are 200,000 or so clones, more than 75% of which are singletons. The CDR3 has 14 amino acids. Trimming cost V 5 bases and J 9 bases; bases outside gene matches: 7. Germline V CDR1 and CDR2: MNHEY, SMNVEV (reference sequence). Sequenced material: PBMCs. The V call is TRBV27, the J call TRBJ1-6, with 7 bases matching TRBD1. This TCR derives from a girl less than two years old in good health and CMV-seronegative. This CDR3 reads CASSTYRGGSPLHF. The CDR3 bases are TGTGCCAGCAGTACCTACAGGGGAGGTTCACCCCTCCACTTT.